One and the same sample provided the 13 T cell receptor beta chains below, sequenced in a study of cytomegalovirus exposure and HLA in healthy donors. In the PCR, 60 Vbeta and 13 Jbeta primers were used. The data were produced by immunoSEQ multiplex PCR, yet TCRdb's version contains in-frame clones alone and is incomplete. The repertoire consists of around 300,000 clones, with just over 70% occurring once and the leading ten covering 2% to 2.5%. Sequenced input: PBMCs. Receptors were obtained from a female donor in good health and CMV-seronegative.

The chain recombines TRBV7-2 with TRBJ2-5; 7 nucleotides line up with TRBD1. The J call may be wrong; the DNA end is better matched by TRBJ2-7. The length of the CDR3 is 20 residues. The germline V gene has CDR1 SGHTA and CDR2 FQGNSA. The CDR3, as DNA: TGTGCCAGCAGCTTAGCGTTCAGGACATACAGGGGTGCTCCAACCTACGAGCAGTACTTC. As protein: CASSLAFRTYRGAPTYEQYF.

The CDR3 protein is CASTDRDRVTDTQYF. For the CDR3, the DNA is TGTGCCAGCACCGACCGGGACAGGGTCACAGATACGCAGTATTTT. This chain joins TRBV27 and TRBJ2-3, with TRBD1 matching over 9 bases. The CDR3 has 15 residues. Germline assignment: CDR1 MNHEY and CDR2 SMNVEV (reference sequence). J was trimmed by 2 bases and V by 7 bases; bases with no gene match: 7.

In regard to this clone: The same CDR3 also results from other DNA sequences found in this sample. V gene TRBV20-1 combines with J gene TRBJ2-7, with D uncertain. Trimming cost V 0 bases and J 2 bases, with 2 bases left between them. CDR3 length equals 11 residues. Germline CDR1 is DFQATT and CDR2 is SNEGSKA (reference sequence). This CDR3 is CSARDTYEQYF. In DNA form, the CDR3 reads TGCAGTGCTAGAGACACCTACGAGCAGTACTTC.

This clone was detected a few times. The rearrangement joins TRBV10-3 to TRBJ2-1; TRBD2 agrees at 11 bases. CDR1 is ENHRY, CDR2 SYGVKD, per germline. J was trimmed by 9 bases and V by 9 bases; bases with no gene match: 4. CDR3 length: 12 residues. CDR3 sequence (DNA): TGTGCCATTCAGGGGACTAGCGGTGAGCAGTTCTTC. This codes for CAIQGTSGEQFF.

This chain uses TRBV5-6 with TRBJ2-2; 7 nucleotides agree with TRBD1. V lost 4 bases to trimming and J lost 7 bases; unmatched junction nucleotides: 4. CDR1 is SGHDT, CDR2 YYEEEE, per germline. This CDR3 contains 13 residues. The CDR3 sequence is CASSAGGRGELFF. CDR3 sequence (DNA): TGTGCCAGCAGCGCAGGGGGTCGCGGGGAGCTGTTTTTT.

This rearrangement joins TRBV27 to TRBJ2-5, with D uncertain. The J call may not be correct, given that the DNA end is closer to TRBJ2-7. The CDR3 sequence is 16 residues long. The germline V gene has CDR1 MNHEY and CDR2 SMNVEV (reference sequence). The CDR3 DNA reads TGTGCCAGCAGTTTAGCTGGATTTTCGGCGCACTACGAGCAGTACTTC. It yields the protein CASSLAGFSAHYEQYF.

The chain uses TRBV5-4 and TRBJ2-3; 7 nucleotides match TRBD2. The V gene's germline CDR1 is SGHNT and CDR2 YYREEE (reference sequence). This CDR3 region has 14 residues. V was clipped by 7 bases and J by 6 bases; unmatched bases: 11. CDR3 loop: CASRSSGSRDTQYF. CDR3 nucleotide sequence: TGTGCCAGCCGATCTAGCGGTTCAAGGGATACGCAGTATTTT.

The chain links TRBV11-2 to TRBJ2-7; TRBD1 might be the D (6 bases). The germline V gene has CDR1 SGHAT and CDR2 FQNNGV. The CDR3 is made up of 13 amino acids. The V and J ends lost 4 bases and 7 bases respectively, with 14 bases between them. CDR3 region: CASSSTGFGEQYF. The CDR3 nucleotides are TGTGCCAGCAGCTCAACAGGGTTTGGGGAGCAGTACTTC.

V gene TRBV6-1 combines with J gene TRBJ2-7, with 10 positions matching TRBD2. The CDR3 is 17 amino acids. V was pared by 4 bases and J by 3 bases, with 12 bases of the junction left unmatched. Germline V gene data show CDR1 as MNHNS and CDR2 as SASEGT. This CDR3 reads CASSARPSGGSLYEQYF. The DNA for the CDR3 is TGTGCCAGCAGTGCCAGACCTAGCGGGGGATCTCTCTACGAGCAGTACTTC.

This clone came up a few times. The chain recombines TRBV27 with TRBJ1-3; 10 bases line up with TRBD1. The CDR3 sequence is 15 residues long. The germline V gene encodes CDR1 MNHEY and CDR2 SMNVEV (reference sequence). V shed 6 bases and J 4 bases; nucleotides not matched to a gene: 6. This CDR3 reads CASSQGTGAGNTIYF. CDR3 nucleotide sequence: TGTGCCAGCAGCCAGGGGACAGGGGCAGGAAACACCATATATTTT.

The chain carries TRBV6-1 and TRBJ2-7; the match to TRBD2 covers 8 bases. With 7 bases clipped from V and 4 bases from J, the junction kept 6 bases outside the gene matches. This CDR3 comprises 13 residues. Germline V gives CDR1 MNHNS, CDR2 SASEGT. In DNA, the CDR3 is TGTGCCAGCAACGAAGGGACTAGTTACGAGCAGTACTTC. It specifies CASNEGTSYEQYF.

V and J are TRBV28 and TRBJ2-7, with TRBD2 as a possible D gene (6 bases). CDR1 is MDHEN and CDR2 is SYDVKM in the germline V gene. V lost 6 bases to trimming and J lost 3 bases, with 21 bases between them. CDR3 length: 16 amino acids. CDR3 in amino acids: CASRKDTGWGDYEQYF. For the CDR3, the DNA is TGTGCCAGCAGGAAGGACACTGGCTGGGGGGACTACGAGCAGTACTTC.

With respect to this clone: At the DNA level, this CDR3 is encoded by other sequences in the same sample as well. The V call is TRBV18, the J call TRBJ2-7, with TRBD1 identical over 10 bases. Germline V CDR1 and CDR2: KGHSH, LQKENI. With V trimmed by 6 bases and J by 3 bases, 8 bases remained unmatched. The CDR3 covers 15 residues. CDR3 amino acids: CASSRGQGESYEQYF. The CDR3 coding sequence is TGTGCCAGCTCGCGAGGACAGGGGGAAAGCTACGAGCAGTACTTC. Looking up the rest from reference TRBV18 and TRBJ2-7 gives the full variable domain: NAGVMQNPRHLVRRRGQEARLRCSPMKGHSHVYWYRQLPEEGLKFMVYLQKENIIDESGMPKERFSAEFPKEGPSILRIQQVVRGDSAAYFCASSRGQGESYEQYFGPGTRLTVT.